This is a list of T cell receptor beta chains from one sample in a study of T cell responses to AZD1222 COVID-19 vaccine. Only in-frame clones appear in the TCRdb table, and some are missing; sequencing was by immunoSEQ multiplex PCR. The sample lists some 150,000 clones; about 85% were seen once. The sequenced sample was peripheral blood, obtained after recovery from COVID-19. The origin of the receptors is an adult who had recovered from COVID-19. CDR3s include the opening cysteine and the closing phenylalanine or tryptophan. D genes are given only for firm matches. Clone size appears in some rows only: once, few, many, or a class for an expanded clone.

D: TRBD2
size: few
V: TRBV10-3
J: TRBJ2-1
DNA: TGTGCCATCAGTGACCTCCCGGGGGGGCGGGAGTACAATGAGCAGTTCTTC
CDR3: CAISDLPGGREYNEQFF

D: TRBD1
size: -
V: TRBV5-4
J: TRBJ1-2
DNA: TGTGCCAGCAGCGGGGGACAGATGTATGGCTACACCTTC
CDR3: CASSGGQMYGYTF

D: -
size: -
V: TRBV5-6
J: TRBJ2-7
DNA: TGTGCCAGCAGCTTTACAGTGACCTACGAGCAGTACTTC
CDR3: CASSFTVTYEQYF

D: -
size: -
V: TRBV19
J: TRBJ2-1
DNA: TGTGCCAGTAGGGTTGGGGGGACCGTCTCCTACAATGAGCAGTTCTTC
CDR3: CASRVGGTVSYNEQFF

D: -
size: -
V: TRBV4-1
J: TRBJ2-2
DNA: TGCGCCAGCAGCCAAGGTTTCGGCCCCTATGACGGGGAGCTGTTTTTT
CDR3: CASSQGFGPYDGELFF

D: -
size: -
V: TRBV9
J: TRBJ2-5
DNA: TGTGCCAGCAGCGTAGAAGGGGGACAAGAGACCCAGTACTTC
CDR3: CASSVEGGQETQYF

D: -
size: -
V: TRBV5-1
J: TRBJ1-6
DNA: TGCGCCAGCAGCGGAGGGACAACTAATTCACCCCTCCACTTT
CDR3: CASSGGTTNSPLHF

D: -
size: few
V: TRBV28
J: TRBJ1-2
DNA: TGTGCCAGCAGTTTAACGGGTTATGGCTACACCTTC
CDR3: CASSLTGYGYTF

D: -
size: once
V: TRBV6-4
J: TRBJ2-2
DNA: TGTGCCAGCAGTGTTTTACAGAACACCGGGGAGCTGTTTTTT
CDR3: CASSVLQNTGELFF

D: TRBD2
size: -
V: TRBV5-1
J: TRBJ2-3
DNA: TGCGCCAGCAGCGATCTAGCGGGGGGAAGGTCTAGCACAGATACGCAGTATTTT
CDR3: CASSDLAGGRSSTDTQYF

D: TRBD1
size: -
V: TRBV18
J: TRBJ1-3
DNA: TGTGCCAGCTCAAGACAGGGGACTGGAAACACCATATATTTT
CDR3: CASSRQGTGNTIYF

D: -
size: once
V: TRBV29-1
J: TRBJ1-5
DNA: TGCAGCGTTGGACAAACCAATCAGCCCCAGCATTTT
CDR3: CSVGQTNQPQHF

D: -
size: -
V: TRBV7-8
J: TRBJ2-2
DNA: TGTGCCAGCAGCCAGGGGCGGGGGCCGGTGAACACCGGGGAGCTGTTTTTT
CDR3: CASSQGRGPVNTGELFF

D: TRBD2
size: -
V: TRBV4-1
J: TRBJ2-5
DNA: TGCGCCAGCAGCCAGGGACTAGCGGGGGGGCCCGCAGAGACCCAGTACTTC
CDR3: CASSQGLAGGPAETQYF

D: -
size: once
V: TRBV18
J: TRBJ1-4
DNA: TGTGCCAGCTCAACCAGGCGGGGCACGCAACAAGGAATTGATGAAAAACTGTTTTTT
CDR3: CASSTRRGTQQGIDEKLFF

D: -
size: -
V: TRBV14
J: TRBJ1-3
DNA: TGTGCCAGCAGCTTACAGATCTCTGGAAACACCATATATTTT
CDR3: CASSLQISGNTIYF

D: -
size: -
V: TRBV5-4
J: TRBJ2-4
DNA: TGTGCCAGCAGCGCGGAGGGTAGATTAGCCAAAAACATTCAGTACTTC
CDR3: CASSAEGRLAKNIQYF

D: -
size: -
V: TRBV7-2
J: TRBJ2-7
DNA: TGTGCCAGCAGCTTAGGGACGATAAGCTCCTACGAGCAGTACTTC
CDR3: CASSLGTISSYEQYF

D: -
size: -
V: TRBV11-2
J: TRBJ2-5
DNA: TGTGCCAGCAGCTTAGAAGGGGGTTGGCATGGGGAGACCCAGTACTTC
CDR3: CASSLEGGWHGETQYF

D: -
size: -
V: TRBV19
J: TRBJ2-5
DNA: TGTGCCAGTAGTGTCGGGGGAAGAGAGACCCAGTACTTC
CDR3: CASSVGGRETQYF

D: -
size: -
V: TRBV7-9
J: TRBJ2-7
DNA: TGTGCCAGCAGCTTAGCGGGAGACCCGGAGCAGTACTTC
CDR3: CASSLAGDPEQYF

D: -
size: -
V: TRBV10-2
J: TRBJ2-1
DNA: TGCGCCAGCTTGGGGGAGGTCAATGAGCAGTTCTTC
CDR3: CASLGEVNEQFF

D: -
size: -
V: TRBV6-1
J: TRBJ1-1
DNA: TGTGCCAGCAGTGAATGGGGGGGGAGGGCTTTCTTT
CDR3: CASSEWGGRAFF

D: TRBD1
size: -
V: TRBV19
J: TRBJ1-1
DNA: TGTGCCAGTAGTCTCCGGACAGGGGGCGCTTGGACTGAAGCTTTCTTT
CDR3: CASSLRTGGAWTEAFF

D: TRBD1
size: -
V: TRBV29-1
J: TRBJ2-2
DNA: TGCAGCGTTGTCGATCCGGGACAGGGGTTTGACGGGGAGCTGTTTTTT
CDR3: CSVVDPGQGFDGELFF

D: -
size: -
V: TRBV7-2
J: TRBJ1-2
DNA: TGTGCCAGCACCCCGAGGGCAGACTCAGCCTATGGCTACACCTTC
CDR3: CASTPRADSAYGYTF

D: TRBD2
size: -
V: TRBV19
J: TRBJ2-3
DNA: TGTGCCAGTAGTAGAGGACTAGCGGGGGGGCCGGATACGCAGTATTTT
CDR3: CASSRGLAGGPDTQYF

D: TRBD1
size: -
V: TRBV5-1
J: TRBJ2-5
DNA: TGCGCCAGCAGCTTCGGACAGGGTGGGGAGACCCAGTACTTC
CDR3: CASSFGQGGETQYF

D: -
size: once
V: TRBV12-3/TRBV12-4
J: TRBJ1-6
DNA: TGTGCCAGCAGACATGACGGTAATTCACCCCTCCACTTT
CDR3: CASRHDGNSPLHF

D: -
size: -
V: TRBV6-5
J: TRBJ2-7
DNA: TGTGCCAGCAGTTTTAGCCTACTCTACGAGCAGTACTTC
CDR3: CASSFSLLYEQYF

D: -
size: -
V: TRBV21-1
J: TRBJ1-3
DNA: TGTGCCAGCAGCAAAGTATGGCACAGCTCTGGAAACACCATATATTTT
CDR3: CASSKVWHSSGNTIYF

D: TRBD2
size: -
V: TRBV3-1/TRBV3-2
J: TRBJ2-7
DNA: TGTGCCAGCAGCCAAACTAGCGGGAGCTCCTACGAGCAGTACTTC
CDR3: CASSQTSGSSYEQYF

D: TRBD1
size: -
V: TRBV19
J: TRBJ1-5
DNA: TGTGCCAGTAATGGACAGGGAAATGAACAGCCCCAGCATTTT
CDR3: CASNGQGNEQPQHF

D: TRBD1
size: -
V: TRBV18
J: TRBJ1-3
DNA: TGTGCCAGCTCTCTCGACAGGGGCGCTGGAAACACCATATATTTT
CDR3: CASSLDRGAGNTIYF

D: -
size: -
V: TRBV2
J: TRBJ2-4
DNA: TGTGCCAGCAGGCAAGGGGGACACGCAAAAAACATTCAGTACTTC
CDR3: CASRQGGHAKNIQYF

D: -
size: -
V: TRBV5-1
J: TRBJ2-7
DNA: TGCGCCAGCAGCTTGGACCCAGGGTTCAACGAGCAGTACTTC
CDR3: CASSLDPGFNEQYF

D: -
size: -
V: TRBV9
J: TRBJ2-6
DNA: TGTGCCAGCAGAAGATCAGGAGCCCTAGCCTCTGGGGCCAACGTCCTGACTTTC
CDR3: CASRRSGALASGANVLTF

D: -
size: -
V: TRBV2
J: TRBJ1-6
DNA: TGTGCCACCCTCCGGGACCATAATTCACCCCTCCACTTT
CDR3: CATLRDHNSPLHF

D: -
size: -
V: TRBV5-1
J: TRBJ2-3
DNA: TGCGCCAGCAGCTTGGCTTCCACAGATACGCAGTATTTT
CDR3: CASSLASTDTQYF

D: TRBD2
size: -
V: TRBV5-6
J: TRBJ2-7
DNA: TGTGCCAGCATCTTGGGGACTAGCGGGAGCGTCTACGAGCAGTACTTC
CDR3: CASILGTSGSVYEQYF

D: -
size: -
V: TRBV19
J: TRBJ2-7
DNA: TGTGCCAGTAGTGCGGGACAGACCTCCTACGAGCAGTACTTC
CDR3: CASSAGQTSYEQYF

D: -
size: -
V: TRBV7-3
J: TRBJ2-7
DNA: TGTGCCAGCAGCTTGAACAGGGATTACGAGCAGTACTTC
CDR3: CASSLNRDYEQYF

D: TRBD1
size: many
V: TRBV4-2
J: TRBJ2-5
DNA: TGTGCCAGCAGCCAAGATGGACAGGGGGGCCAAGAGACCCAGTACTTC
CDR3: CASSQDGQGGQETQYF

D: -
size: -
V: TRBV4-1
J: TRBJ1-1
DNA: TGCGCCAGCAGCCCTGCGCCAGGGCGTAAAACTGAAGCTTTCTTT
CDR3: CASSPAPGRKTEAFF

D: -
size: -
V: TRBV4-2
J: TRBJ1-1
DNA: TGTGCCAGCAGCCCGGTCAGGGAGGACACTGAAGCTTTCTTT
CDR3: CASSPVREDTEAFF

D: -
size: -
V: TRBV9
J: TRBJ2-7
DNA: TGTGCCAGCAGCGGAGACGGCGGCTACGAGCAGTACTTC
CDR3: CASSGDGGYEQYF

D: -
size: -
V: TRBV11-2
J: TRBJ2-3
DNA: TGTGCCAGCAGCTTGGGGCGGGTCAGCACAGATACGCAGTATTTT
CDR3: CASSLGRVSTDTQYF

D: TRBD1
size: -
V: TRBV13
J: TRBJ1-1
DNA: TGTGCCAGCAGCTTAGGGGGACAGGGAAAGAACACTGAAGCTTTCTTT
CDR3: CASSLGGQGKNTEAFF

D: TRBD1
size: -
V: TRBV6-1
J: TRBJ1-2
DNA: TGTGCCAGCAGTGAGGGACAGGCCTACTATGGCTACACCTTC
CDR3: CASSEGQAYYGYTF

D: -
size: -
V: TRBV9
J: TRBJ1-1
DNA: TGTGCCAGCAGTGCCCGGACAGCGACGGCGACTGAAGCTTTCTTT
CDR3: CASSARTATATEAFF

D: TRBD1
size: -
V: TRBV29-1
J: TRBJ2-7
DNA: TGCAGCGTGGCAGGGGACAGGGCCCTCGGCGAGCAGTACTTC
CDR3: CSVAGDRALGEQYF

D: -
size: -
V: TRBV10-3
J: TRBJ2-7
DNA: TGTGCCATCAGTGAGTCGCTGGACTGGCCAAGCGAGCAGTACTTC
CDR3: CAISESLDWPSEQYF

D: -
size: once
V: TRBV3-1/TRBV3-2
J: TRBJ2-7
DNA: TGTGCCAGCAGCCAAGGGACAGCCTCGGAGCAGTACTTC
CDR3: CASSQGTASEQYF